Listed below are T cell receptor beta chains from one sample, sequenced in a study of radiation and T cells in renal cell carcinoma. Generated by immunoSEQ multiplex PCR, the TCRdb table keeps only in-frame clones and is missing some. Here the sample spans some 16,000 clones, about 50% being singletons. Sample: tumor tissue, taken from a patient whose treatment was nephrectomy without radiotherapy. These TCRs come from a man in his forties with renal cell carcinoma. Both conserved end residues are part of each CDR3. The D gene is left open where the match is weak. A row's size may be missing; if present it is once, few, many or a size class.

clone size: .
J gene: TRBJ2-1
D gene: TRBD1
V gene: TRBV2
CDR3 protein: CASSAPGQGVNEQFF
CDR3 DNA: TGTGCCAGCTCGGCCCCCGGACAGGGGGTCAATGAGCAGTTCTTC

clone size: few
J gene: TRBJ2-4
D gene: TRBD2
V gene: TRBV13
CDR3 protein: CASSQRLPSGGGARNIQYF
CDR3 DNA: TGTGCCAGCAGCCAGAGGCTCCCTTCTGGCGGGGGGGCCCGGAACATTCAGTACTTC

clone size: large
J gene: TRBJ1-6
D gene: .
V gene: TRBV5-5
CDR3 protein: CASSLGLGSPLHF
CDR3 DNA: TGTGCCAGCAGCTTGGGACTAGGGTCACCCCTCCACTTT

clone size: .
J gene: TRBJ2-3
D gene: TRBD2
V gene: TRBV6-1
CDR3 protein: CASSKTSKRTDTQYF
CDR3 DNA: TGTGCCAGCAGTAAGACTAGCAAGCGCACAGATACGCAGTATTTT

clone size: .
J gene: TRBJ2-3
D gene: TRBD2
V gene: TRBV5-1
CDR3 protein: CASSYGLAGSTDTQYF
CDR3 DNA: TGCGCCAGCAGTTATGGACTAGCGGGGTCCACAGATACGCAGTATTTT

clone size: few
J gene: TRBJ2-1
D gene: TRBD2
V gene: TRBV5-6
CDR3 protein: CASSERTSVFGYNEQFF
CDR3 DNA: TGTGCCAGCAGCGAGAGGACTAGCGTGTTTGGTTACAATGAGCAGTTCTTC

clone size: medium-sized
J gene: TRBJ2-3
D gene: TRBD1
V gene: TRBV28
CDR3 protein: CASGTGEGTDTQYF
CDR3 DNA: TGTGCCAGCGGAACAGGGGAAGGGACAGATACGCAGTATTTT

clone size: few
J gene: TRBJ1-3
D gene: .
V gene: TRBV2
CDR3 protein: CASSEGADGNTIYF
CDR3 DNA: TGTGCCAGCAGTGAGGGGGCCGATGGAAACACCATATATTTT

clone size: .
J gene: TRBJ2-1
D gene: .
V gene: TRBV7-8
CDR3 protein: CASNPRRVYNEQFF
CDR3 DNA: TGTGCCAGCAACCCCCGGAGGGTCTACAATGAGCAGTTCTTC

clone size: .
J gene: TRBJ1-5
D gene: .
V gene: TRBV27
CDR3 protein: CASSLSREGQPQHF
CDR3 DNA: TGTGCCAGCAGTTTATCCAGGGAGGGTCAGCCCCAGCATTTT

clone size: medium-sized
J gene: TRBJ2-7
D gene: TRBD2
V gene: TRBV10-3
CDR3 protein: CAISPGTRQYF
CDR3 DNA: TGTGCCATCAGTCCCGGGACTAGACAGTACTTC

clone size: .
J gene: TRBJ1-5
D gene: TRBD1
V gene: TRBV6-4
CDR3 protein: CASSGWMTGGNQPQHF
CDR3 DNA: TGTGCCAGCTCCGGGTGGATGACAGGGGGGAATCAGCCCCAGCATTTT

clone size: .
J gene: TRBJ1-2
D gene: .
V gene: TRBV27
CDR3 protein: CASSLGSGVGGYTF
CDR3 DNA: TGTGCCAGCAGTTTGGGGTCAGGGGTGGGTGGCTACACCTTC